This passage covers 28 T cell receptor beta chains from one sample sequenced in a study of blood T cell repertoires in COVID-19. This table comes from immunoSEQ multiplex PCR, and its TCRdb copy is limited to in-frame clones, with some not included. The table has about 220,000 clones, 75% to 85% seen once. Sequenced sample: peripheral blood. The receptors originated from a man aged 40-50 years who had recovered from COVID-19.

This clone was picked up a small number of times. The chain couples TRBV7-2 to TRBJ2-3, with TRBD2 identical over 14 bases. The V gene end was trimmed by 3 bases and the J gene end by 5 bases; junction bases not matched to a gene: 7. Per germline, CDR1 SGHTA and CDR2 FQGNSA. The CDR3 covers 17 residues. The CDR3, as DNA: TGTGCCAGCAGCTTGGACGGGACTAGCGGGAGTGTAGATACGCAGTATTTT. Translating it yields CASSLDGTSGSVDTQYF.

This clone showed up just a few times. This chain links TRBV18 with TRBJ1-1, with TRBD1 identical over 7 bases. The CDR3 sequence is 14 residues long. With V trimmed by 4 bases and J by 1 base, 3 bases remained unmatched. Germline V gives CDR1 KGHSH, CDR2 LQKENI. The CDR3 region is CASSQGTANTEAFF. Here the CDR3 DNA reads TGTGCCAGCTCACAAGGGACAGCGAACACTGAAGCTTTCTTT.

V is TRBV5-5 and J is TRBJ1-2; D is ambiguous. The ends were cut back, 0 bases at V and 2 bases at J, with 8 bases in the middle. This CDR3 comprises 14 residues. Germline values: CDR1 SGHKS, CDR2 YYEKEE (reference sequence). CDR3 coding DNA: TGTGCCAGCAGCTTGGGACGGAGGAACTATGGCTACACCTTC. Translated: CASSLGRRNYGYTF.

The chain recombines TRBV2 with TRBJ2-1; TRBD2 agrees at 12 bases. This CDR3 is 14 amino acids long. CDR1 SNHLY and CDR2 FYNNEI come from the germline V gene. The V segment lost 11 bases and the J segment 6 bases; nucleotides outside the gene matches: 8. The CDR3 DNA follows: TGTGCCGGGACTCGGACTAGCGGGATCAATGAGCAGTTCTTC. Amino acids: CAGTRTSGINEQFF.

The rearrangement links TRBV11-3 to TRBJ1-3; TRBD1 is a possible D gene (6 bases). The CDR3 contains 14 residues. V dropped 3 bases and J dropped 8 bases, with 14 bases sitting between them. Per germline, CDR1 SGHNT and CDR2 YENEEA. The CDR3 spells CASSFRTDGDTIYF. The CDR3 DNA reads TGTGCCAGCAGCTTTCGGACAGACGGGGACACCATATATTTT.

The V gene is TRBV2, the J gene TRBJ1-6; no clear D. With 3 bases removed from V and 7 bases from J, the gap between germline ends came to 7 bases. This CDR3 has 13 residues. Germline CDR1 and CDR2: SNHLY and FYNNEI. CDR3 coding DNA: TGTGCCAGCAGTGAGAGCGGGAATTCACCCCTCCACTTT. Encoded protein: CASSESGNSPLHF.

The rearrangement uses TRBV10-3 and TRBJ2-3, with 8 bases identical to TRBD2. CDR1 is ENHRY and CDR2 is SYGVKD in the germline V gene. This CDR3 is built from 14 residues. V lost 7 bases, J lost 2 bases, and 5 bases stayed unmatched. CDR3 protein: CAINPGLATDTQYF. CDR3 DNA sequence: TGTGCCATCAACCCCGGACTAGCCACAGATACGCAGTATTTT.

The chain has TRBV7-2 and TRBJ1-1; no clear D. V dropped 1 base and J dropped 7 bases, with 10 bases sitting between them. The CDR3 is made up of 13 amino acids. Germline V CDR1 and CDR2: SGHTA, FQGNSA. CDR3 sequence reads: CASSLGGGIEAFF. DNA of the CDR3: TGTGCCAGCAGCTTAGGGGGAGGGATTGAAGCTTTCTTT.

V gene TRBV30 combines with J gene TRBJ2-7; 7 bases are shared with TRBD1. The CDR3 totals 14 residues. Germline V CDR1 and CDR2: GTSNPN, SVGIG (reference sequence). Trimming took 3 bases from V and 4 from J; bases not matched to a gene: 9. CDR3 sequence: CAWREGGEGYEQYF. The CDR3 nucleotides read TGTGCCTGGAGGGAAGGGGGCGAAGGGTACGAGCAGTACTTC.

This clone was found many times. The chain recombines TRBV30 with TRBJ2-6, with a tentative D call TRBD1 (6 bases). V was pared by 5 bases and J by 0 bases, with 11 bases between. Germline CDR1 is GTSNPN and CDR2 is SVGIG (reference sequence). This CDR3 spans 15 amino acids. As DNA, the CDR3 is TGTGCCTGGGGGATGGACAGCTCTGGGGCCAACGTCCTGACTTTC. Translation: CAWGMDSSGANVLTF. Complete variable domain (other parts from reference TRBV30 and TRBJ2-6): SQTIHQWPATLVQPVGSPLSLECTVEGTSNPNLYWYRQAAGRGLQLLFYSVGIGQISSEVPQNLSASRPQDRQFILSSKKLLLSDSGFYLCAWGMDSSGANVLTFGAGSRLTVL.

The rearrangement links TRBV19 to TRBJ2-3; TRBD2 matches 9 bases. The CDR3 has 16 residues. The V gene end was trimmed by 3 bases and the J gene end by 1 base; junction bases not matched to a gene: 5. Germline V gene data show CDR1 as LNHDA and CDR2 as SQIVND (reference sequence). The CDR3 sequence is CASSIFAGGRTDTQYF. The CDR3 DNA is TGTGCCAGTAGTATCTTTGCGGGGGGGCGCACAGATACGCAGTATTTT.

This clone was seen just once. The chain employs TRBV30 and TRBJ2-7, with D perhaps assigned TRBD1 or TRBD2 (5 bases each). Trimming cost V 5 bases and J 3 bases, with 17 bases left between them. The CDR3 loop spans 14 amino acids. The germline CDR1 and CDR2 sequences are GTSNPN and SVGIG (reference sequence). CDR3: CAWGEGPGHYEQYF. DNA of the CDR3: TGTGCCTGGGGAGAGGGGCCGGGTCACTACGAGCAGTACTTC.

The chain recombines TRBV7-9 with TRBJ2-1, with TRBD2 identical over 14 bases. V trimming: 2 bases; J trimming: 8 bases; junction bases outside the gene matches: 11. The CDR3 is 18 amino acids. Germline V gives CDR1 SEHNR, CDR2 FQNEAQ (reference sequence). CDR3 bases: TGTGCCAGCAGCTTACCTCTCCGACTAGCGGGAGGGAGCGATGAGCAGTTCTTC. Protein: CASSLPLRLAGGSDEQFF.

As DNA, the CDR3 is TGTGCCAGCAGCGTAGGAGGACAGCCAGCTATCTACGAGCAGTACTTC. Its protein product is CASSVGGQPAIYEQYF. The rearrangement links TRBV9 to TRBJ2-7; maybe TRBD1 (6 bases). This CDR3 spans 16 amino acids. CDR1 is SGDLS, CDR2 YYNGEE, per germline. Between the trimmed V and J ends, which lost 0 bases and 3 bases, there was a span of 16 bases.

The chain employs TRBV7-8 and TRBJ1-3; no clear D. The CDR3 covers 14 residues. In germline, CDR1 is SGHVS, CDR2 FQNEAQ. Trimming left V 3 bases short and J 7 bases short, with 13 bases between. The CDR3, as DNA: TGTGCCAGCAGCTTTACTGGGAGCAGTAACACCATATATTTT. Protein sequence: CASSFTGSSNTIYF.

The CDR3: CASSPGQRGYTF. The CDR3 region has the DNA TGTGCCAGTAGTCCGGGACAGAGGGGCTACACCTTC. V and J are TRBV19 and TRBJ1-2; 7 nucleotides align to TRBD1. Germline values: CDR1 LNHDA, CDR2 SQIVND (reference sequence). The CDR3 is 12 residues long. V lost 5 bases to trimming and J lost 8 bases; unmatched junction nucleotides: 5.

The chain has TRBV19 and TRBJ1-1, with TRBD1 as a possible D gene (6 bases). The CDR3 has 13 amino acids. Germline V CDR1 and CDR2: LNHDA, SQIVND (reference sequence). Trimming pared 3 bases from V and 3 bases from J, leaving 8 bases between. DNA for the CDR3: TGTGCCAGTAGTATTGCAGGGGACACTGAAGCTTTCTTT. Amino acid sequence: CASSIAGDTEAFF.

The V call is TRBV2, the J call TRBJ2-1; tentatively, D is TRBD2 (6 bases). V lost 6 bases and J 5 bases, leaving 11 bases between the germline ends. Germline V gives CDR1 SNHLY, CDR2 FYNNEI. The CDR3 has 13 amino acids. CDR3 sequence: CASRTGTHNEQFF. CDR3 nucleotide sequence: TGTGCCAGCAGAACCGGGACTCACAATGAGCAGTTCTTC.

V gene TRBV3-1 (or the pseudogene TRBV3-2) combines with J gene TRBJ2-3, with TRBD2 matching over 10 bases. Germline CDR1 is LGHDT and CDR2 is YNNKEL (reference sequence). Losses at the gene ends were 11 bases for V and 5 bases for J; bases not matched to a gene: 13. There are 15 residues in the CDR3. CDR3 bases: TGTGCCCTACCAGGAGCGGGGGGGCGGGGAGATACGCAGTATTTT. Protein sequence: CALPGAGGRGDTQYF.

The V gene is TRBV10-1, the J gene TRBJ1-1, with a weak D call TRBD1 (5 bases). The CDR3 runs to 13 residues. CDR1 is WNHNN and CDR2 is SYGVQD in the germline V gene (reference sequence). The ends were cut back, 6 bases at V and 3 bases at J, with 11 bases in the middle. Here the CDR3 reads CASRQEPDTEAFF. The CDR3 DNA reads TGCGCCAGCAGACAGGAGCCTGACACTGAAGCTTTCTTT.

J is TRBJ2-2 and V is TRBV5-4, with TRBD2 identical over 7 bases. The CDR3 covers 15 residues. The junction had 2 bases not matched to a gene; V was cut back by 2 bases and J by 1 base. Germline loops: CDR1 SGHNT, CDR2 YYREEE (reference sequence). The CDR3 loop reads CASSLLARNTGELFF. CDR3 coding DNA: TGTGCCAGCAGCTTACTAGCGAGGAACACCGGGGAGCTGTTTTTT.

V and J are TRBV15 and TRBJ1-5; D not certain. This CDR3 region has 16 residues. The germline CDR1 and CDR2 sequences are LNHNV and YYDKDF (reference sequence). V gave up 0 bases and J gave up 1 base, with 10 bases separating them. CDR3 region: CATSREASWSNQPQHF. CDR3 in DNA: TGTGCCACCAGCAGAGAAGCGTCCTGGAGCAATCAGCCCCAGCATTTT.

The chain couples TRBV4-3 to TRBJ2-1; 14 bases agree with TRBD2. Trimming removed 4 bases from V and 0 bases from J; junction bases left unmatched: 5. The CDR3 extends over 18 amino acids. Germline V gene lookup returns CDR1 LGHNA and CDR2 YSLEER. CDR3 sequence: CASSPRLAGGSSYNEQFF. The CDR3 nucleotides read TGCGCCAGCAGCCCCCGACTAGCGGGAGGGAGCTCCTACAATGAGCAGTTCTTC.

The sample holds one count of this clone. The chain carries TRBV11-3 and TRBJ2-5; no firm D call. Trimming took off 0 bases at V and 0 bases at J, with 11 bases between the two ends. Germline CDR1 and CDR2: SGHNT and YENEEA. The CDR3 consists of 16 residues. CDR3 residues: CASSLEVSEYQETQYF. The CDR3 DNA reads TGTGCCAGCAGCTTAGAAGTTTCTGAGTACCAAGAGACCCAGTACTTC.

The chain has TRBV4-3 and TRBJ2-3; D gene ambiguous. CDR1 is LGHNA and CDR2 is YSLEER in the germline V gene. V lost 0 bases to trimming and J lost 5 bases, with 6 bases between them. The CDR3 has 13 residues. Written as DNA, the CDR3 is TGCGCCAGCAGCCAAGATCCCCAAGATACGCAGTATTTT. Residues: CASSQDPQDTQYF.

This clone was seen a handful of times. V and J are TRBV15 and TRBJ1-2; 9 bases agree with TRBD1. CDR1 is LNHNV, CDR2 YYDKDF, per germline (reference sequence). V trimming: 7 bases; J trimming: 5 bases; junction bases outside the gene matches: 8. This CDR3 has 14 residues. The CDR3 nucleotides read TGTGCCACCAAGACAGGGGGTGAAGGTTATGGCTACACCTTC. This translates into CATKTGGEGYGYTF.

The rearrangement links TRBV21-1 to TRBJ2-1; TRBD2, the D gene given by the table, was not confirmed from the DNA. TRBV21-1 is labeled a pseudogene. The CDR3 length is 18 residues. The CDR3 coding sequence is TGTGCCAGCAGCAAAGGGATCCCTACTAGCGGGAGTAGGTATGAGCAGTTCTTC. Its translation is CASSKGIPTSGSRYEQFF.

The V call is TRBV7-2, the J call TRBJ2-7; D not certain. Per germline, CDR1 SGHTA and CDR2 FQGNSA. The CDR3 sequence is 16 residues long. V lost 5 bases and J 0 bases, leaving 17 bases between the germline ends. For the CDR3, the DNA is TGTGCCAGCAGCCCTAGTGCGACGCTCAGCTCCTACGAGCAGTACTTC. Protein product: CASSPSATLSSYEQYF.